The text below deals with one TCR beta chain. Its antigen remains unknown. This entry belongs to a study of shared clonotypes between healthy human individuals. Study observations and caveats: Though the depth was large, rarefaction showed that sorted-subset sequencing was incomplete.

Libraries were prepared by immunoSEQ multiplex PCR; TCRdb keeps only in-frame clonotypes and omits some of them. Of some 2.1 million clones in the sample, around 95% were seen once. In the naive CD8 group, cells lacked CD45RO and were positively selected for CCR7, so terminally differentiated effector memory CD45RA+ cells were left out. With V trimmed by 3 bases and J by 3 bases, 4 bases remained unmatched. This CDR3 spans 15 amino acids. Germline V lookup: CDR1 SEHNR, CDR2 FQNEAQ (reference sequence). This TCR came from a man younger than 30 in good health. Some clones in this sample may be carry-over from other donors' samples. The sample taken for sequencing was naive CD8+ T cells from PBMCs. This sequence joins TRBV7-9 and TRBJ1-4; 7 bases fit TRBD1. Here the CDR3 reads CASSFSGQPNEKLFF. The CDR3 nucleotides read TGTGCCAGCAGCTTCTCGGGACAGCCTAATGAAAAACTGTTTTTT.